This T cell receptor (beta chain) emerged from a study of OX40 agonist ivuxolimab in advanced cancers. As for the study more broadly: Ivuxolimab was a fully human IgG2 agonistic monoclonal antibody targeting the costimulatory receptor OX40 (CD134). Peripheral TCRbeta sequencing aimed to test whether ivuxolimab altered TCR sequence diversity and caused clonal T-cell expansion. In the dose-escalation cohort, nearly 85% of patients were male, and the mean age was roughly 60 years with a range of 23 to 79. Three dose-escalation patients achieved partial responses, one with hepatocellular carcinoma and two with cutaneous melanoma. Prior anti-PD-1, anti-PD-L1 or anti-CTLA-4 therapy was permitted, and checkpoint inhibitors had been received by 40% to 50% of dose-escalation patients. Of the roughly 51 patients in dose escalation, about 20 had hepatocellular carcinoma, some 15 had melanoma, 9 had renal cell carcinoma and 9 had head and neck cancer. The paper describes the monotherapy dose-escalation part (N ≈ 52 patients) of the phase I trial of ivuxolimab. Intravenous ivuxolimab was administered to patients every 2 weeks at six dose levels: 0.01, 0.1, 0.3, 1.5, 3 and 10 mg/kg.

Patients with autoimmune disease history or receiving systemic immunosuppression were excluded from the trial. Peripheral blood for TCR sequencing was collected from all dose cohorts at baseline, on cycle 4 day 1, and on cycle 7 day 1. Samples came from an open-label, multicenter, first-in-human phase I dose-escalation trial of ivuxolimab. The trial enrolled adults with locally advanced or metastatic head and neck squamous cell, hepatocellular, melanoma or renal cell carcinoma. Before TCR sequencing, CD4+ T cells and CD8+ T cells were sorted from peripheral blood as separate populations. Remarks on this clone: Its antigen has not been determined. No base quality information exists; no much larger clone differs at one position.

Genomic DNA was extracted from sorted cells for sequencing of the TCRbeta CDR3 region. The immunoSEQ Assay was used to sequence the TCRbeta CDR3 regions. In TCRdb, the immuneACCESS table is reduced to in-frame sequences with V and J assigned. These tables do not hold every clone; where another copy was compared, an unresolved V gene accounts for under half, and the others remain unexplained. The sample includes about 42,000 clones, with over 65% observed a single time. Together, the top ten hold roughly 24% of the sample. Results the study describes overall, beyond this receptor: Which antigens the clonally expanded peripheral T cells were specific for was not determined. At doses from 0.1 to 3.0 mg/kg, clonal expansion was seen in both CD4+ and CD8+ blood T cells between baseline and week 6. In the 0.1-3.0 mg/kg groups, partial responders were among the patients with the lowest normalized peripheral clonal expansion, particularly in CD8+ T cells. After ivuxolimab, CD8+ T cells had more expanded clones than CD4+ T cells on average. Low levels of normalized T-cell clonal expansion were also shown by some nonresponding patients.

The CDR3 spans 15 residues, from the cysteine through the phenylalanine. Left in the record is the CDR3 DNA by itself, 45 bases read in frame from the first base. V gives up 5 bases and J gives up 2 bases, and the segment between their germline ends measures 15 bases. As encoded in the germline V gene (reference sequence), CDR1 is MNHEY while CDR2 is SMNVEV. Sequencing used CD4+ or CD8+ T cells sorted from blood, obtained in a trial of the OX40 agonist ivuxolimab. This chain joins TRBV27 to TRBJ2-5; the D segment cannot be called with confidence. The receptor was derived from an adult with an advanced solid tumor such as melanoma, head and neck, liver or kidney cancer. CDR3 loop: CASSPLLGLQETQYF. At the DNA level, the sequence is TGTGCCAGCAGTCCTCTTCTCGGATTACAAGAGACCCAGTACTTC.